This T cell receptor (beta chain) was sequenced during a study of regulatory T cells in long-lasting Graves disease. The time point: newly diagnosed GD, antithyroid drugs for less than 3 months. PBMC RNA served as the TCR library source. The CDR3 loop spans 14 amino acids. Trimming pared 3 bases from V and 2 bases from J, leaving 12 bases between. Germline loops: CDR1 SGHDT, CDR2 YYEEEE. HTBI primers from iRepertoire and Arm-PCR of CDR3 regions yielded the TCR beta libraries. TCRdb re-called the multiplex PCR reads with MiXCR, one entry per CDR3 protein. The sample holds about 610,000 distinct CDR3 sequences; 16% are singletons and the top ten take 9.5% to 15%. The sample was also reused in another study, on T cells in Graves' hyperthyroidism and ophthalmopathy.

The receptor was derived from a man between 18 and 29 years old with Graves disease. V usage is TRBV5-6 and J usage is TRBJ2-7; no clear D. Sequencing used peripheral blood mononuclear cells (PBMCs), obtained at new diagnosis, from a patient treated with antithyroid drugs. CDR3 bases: TGTGCCAGCAGCTCTTCGGCAGGACCCTACGAGCAGTACTTC. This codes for CASSSSAGPYEQYF.